This TCR beta chain was recorded in a study of siplizumab effects on memory and regulatory T cells. Comment on this clone: As yet, its antigen is unknown.

Per-sample assaying covered 85,000 to 100,000 TCR templates. Some clones are missing from TCRdb's copy, which holds only in-frame ones; the method was immunoSEQ multiplex PCR. This sample has more than 85,000 clones, with about 90% found just once. Findings and limits, study-wide: A minor share of alloreactive clones matched unstimulated subsets. It seemed that naive T cells were more diverse than memory cells and were major contributors to the alloresponse.

The CDR3 totals 14 residues. Deletions cut 8 bases from V and 2 bases from J, with 15 bases between. Germline lookup yields CDR1 MDHEN and CDR2 SYDVKM. Sequenced: Tregs sorted from blood. The J gene is TRBJ1-1, the V gene TRBV28; no clear D gene. This receptor was obtained from a human donor in good health. CDR3 nucleotides: TGTGCCAGCGGAATTGTGGATATAAACACTGAAGCTTTCTTT. Its protein product is CASGIVDINTEAFF. The entire variable domain, with the rest obtained from reference TRBV28 and TRBJ1-1, is as follows: DVKVTQSSRYLVKRTGEKVFLECVQDMDHENMFWYRQDPGLGLRLIYFSYDVKMKEKGDIPEGYSVSREKKERFSLILESASTNQTSMYLCASGIVDINTEAFFGQGTRLTVV.